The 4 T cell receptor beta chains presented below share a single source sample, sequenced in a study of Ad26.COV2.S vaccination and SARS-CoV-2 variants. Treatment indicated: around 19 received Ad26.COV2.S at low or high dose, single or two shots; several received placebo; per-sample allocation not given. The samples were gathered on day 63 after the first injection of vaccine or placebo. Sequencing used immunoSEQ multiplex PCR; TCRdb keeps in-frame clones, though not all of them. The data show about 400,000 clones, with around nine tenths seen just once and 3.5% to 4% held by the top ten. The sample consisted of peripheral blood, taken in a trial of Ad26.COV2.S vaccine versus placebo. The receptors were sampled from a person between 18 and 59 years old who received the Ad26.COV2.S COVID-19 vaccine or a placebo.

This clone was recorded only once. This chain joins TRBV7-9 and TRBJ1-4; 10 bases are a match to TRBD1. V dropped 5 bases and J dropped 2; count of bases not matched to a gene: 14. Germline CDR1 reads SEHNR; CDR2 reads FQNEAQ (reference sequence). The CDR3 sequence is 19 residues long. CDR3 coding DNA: TGTGCCAGCAGCGATAGGACAGGGGGTAGTTCGGCGACTAATGAAAAACTGTTTTTT. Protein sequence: CASSDRTGGSSATNEKLFF.

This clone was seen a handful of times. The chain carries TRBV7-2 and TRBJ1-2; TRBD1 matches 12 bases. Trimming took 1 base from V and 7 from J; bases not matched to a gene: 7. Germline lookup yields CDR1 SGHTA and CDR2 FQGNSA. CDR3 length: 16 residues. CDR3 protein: CASSLGLGQGAVGYTF. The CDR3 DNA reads TGTGCCAGCAGCTTAGGCCTGGGACAGGGGGCGGTTGGCTACACCTTC. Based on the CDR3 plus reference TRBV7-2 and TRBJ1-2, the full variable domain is GAGVSQSPSNKVTEKGKDVELRCDPISGHTALYWYRQSLGQGLEFLIYFQGNSAPDKSGLPSDRFSAERTGGSVSTLTIQRTQQEDSAVYLCASSLGLGQGAVGYTFGSGTRLTVV.

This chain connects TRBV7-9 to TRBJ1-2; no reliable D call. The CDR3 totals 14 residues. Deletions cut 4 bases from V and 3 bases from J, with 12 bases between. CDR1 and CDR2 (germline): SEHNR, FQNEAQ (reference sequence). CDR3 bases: TGTGCCAGCAGCTCGAACAGCAGGTACTATGGCTACACCTTC. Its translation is CASSSNSRYYGYTF. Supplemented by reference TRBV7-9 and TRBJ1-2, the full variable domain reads DTGVSQNPRHKITKRGQNVTFRCDPISEHNRLYWYRQTLGQGPEFLTYFQNEAQLEKSRLLSDRFSAERPKGSFSTLEIQRTEQGDSAMYLCASSSNSRYYGYTFGSGTRLTVV.

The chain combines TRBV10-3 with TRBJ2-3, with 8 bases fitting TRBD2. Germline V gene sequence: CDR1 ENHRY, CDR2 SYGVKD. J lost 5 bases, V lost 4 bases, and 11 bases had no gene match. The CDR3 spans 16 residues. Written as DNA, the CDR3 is TGTGCCATCAGTGCCCTAACTAGCGGTGGATTAGATACGCAGTATTTT. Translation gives CAISALTSGGLDTQYF.